Below, 3 T cell receptor beta chains from the same sample are listed, as sequenced in a study of siplizumab effects on memory and regulatory T cells. Repertoires were generated with immunoSEQ multiplex PCR, while TCRdb's copy carries only in-frame clones and drops some. The data contain more than 85,000 clones, approximately 90% of them singletons. Sequencing used CD4+ T cells sorted from blood. Receptors were obtained from a human donor in good health.

For the CDR3, the DNA is TGCAGCGTTGTAGGAGGAGAGACCCAGTACTTC. Protein: CSVVGGETQYF. The chain carries TRBV29-1 and TRBJ2-5; D may be TRBD2 (5 bases). Germline V gives CDR1 SQVTM, CDR2 ANQGSEA. The CDR3 runs 11 residues. V was pared by 4 bases and J by 4 bases, with 7 bases between.

The rearrangement joins TRBV6-1 to TRBJ2-1; the D is unclear. V gave up 6 bases and J gave up 4 bases, with 10 bases separating them. Germline V gene lookup returns CDR1 MNHNS and CDR2 SASEGT. CDR3 length equals 13 residues. CDR3 sequence: CASSRTAYNEQFF. CDR3 bases: TGTGCCAGCAGCAGGACGGCATACAATGAGCAGTTCTTC.

CDR3 amino acids: CASSLGQPYNEQFF. The CDR3 nucleotides read TGTGCCAGCAGCTTAGGCCAGCCTTACAATGAGCAGTTCTTC. V gene TRBV7-3 combines with J gene TRBJ2-1, with D unresolved. V gave up 2 bases and J gave up 4 bases, with 9 bases separating them. Germline CDR1 reads SGHTA; CDR2 reads FQGTGA. The CDR3 runs 14 residues. The complete variable domain, with remaining parts taken from reference TRBV7-3 and TRBJ2-1, reads GAGVSQTPSNKVTEKGKYVELRCDPISGHTALYWYRQSLGQGPEFLIYFQGTGAADDSGLPNDRFFAVRPEGSVSTLKIQRTERGDSAVYLCASSLGQPYNEQFFGPGTRLTVL.